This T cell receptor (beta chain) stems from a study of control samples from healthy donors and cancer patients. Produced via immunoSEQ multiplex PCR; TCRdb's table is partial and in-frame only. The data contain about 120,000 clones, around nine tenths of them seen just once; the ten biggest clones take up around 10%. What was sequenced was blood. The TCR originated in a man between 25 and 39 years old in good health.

CDR3 sequence: CASSLVGLASSYEQYF. The CDR3 DNA sequence: TGTGCCAGCAGCTTAGTGGGACTAGCGTCTTCCTACGAGCAGTACTTC. V is TRBV7-8 and J is TRBJ2-7; 10 positions match TRBD2. The CDR3 runs to 16 residues. Per the germline V gene, CDR1 is SGHVS and CDR2 is FQNEAQ. V gave up 1 base and J gave up 1 base; unmatched junction bases: 4.